This T cell receptor beta chain is drawn from a study of shared clonotypes between healthy human individuals. Whole-study context: Contributing individuals were a couple of females and a few males aged 18 to 49.

V was trimmed by 2 bases and J by 3 bases, leaving 26 bases between them. The length of the CDR3 is 19 residues. Germline V gene sequence: CDR1 MRHNA, CDR2 SNTAGT. In the original workflow: There were no quality scores in the junction-only immunoSEQ sequences, so filtering differed. Some clones are missing from TCRdb's copy, which holds only in-frame ones; the method was immunoSEQ multiplex PCR. The D gene and trimming were derived from the DNA, and the V and J assignments and clone size from that table. The sample records 1.4 million to 1.5 million clones, roughly 96% being singletons. This clone was seen a single time. Its specificity is not known. General study findings and limits: Generation of non-shared clonotypes was less probable than generation of clonotypes shared by all four donors.

This chain connects TRBV6-4 to TRBJ2-7; D might be TRBD1 (6 bases). This TCR was recovered from a man under 40 in good health. The specimen sequenced was naive CD4+ T cells sorted from blood. The sample's subset: CD45RA+ positively selected. The CDR3, as DNA: TGTGCCAGCAGTGACCCACGACAGGAACGAGGATCTTTAGGCTACGAGCAGTACTTC. It codes for CASSDPRQERGSLGYEQYF.